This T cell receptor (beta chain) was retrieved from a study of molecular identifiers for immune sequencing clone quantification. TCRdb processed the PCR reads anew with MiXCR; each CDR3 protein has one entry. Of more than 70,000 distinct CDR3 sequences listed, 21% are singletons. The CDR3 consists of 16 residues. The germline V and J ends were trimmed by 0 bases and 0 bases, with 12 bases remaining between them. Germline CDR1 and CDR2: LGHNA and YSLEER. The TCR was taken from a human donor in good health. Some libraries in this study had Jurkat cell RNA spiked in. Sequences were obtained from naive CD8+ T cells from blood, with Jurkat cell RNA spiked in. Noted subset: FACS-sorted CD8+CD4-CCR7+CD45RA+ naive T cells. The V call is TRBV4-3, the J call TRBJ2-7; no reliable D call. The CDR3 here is CASSQDIGVGSYEQYF. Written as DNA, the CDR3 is TGCGCCAGCAGCCAAGATATCGGTGTGGGCTCCTACGAGCAGTACTTC.